The entry below gives a single T cell receptor beta chain sequence along with its context. This clonotype was observed at least ten times. Its specific antigen is unknown. Base qualities are not at hand, and no much larger clone is one base apart. The sample comes from a study of Graves' ophthalmopathy and Graves' hyperthyroidism listed by TCRdb under 2018. The study in broad terms: Peripheral blood was collected at initial diagnosis, prior to any treatment. The study used signatures of the TCR beta repertoire to tell Graves' ophthalmopathy apart from Graves' hyperthyroidism and to predict which patients would progress to ophthalmopathy. In total, around 130 blood samples were TCR-sequenced: fewer than 50 ophthalmopathy, approximately 80 hyperthyroidism and some 17 hyperthyroidism-to-ophthalmopathy patients. To explore V-J signatures that distinguish ophthalmopathy from hyperthyroidism, a discovery set of 100 patients was enrolled, made up of 40 to 45 with ophthalmopathy and fewer than 60 with stable hyperthyroidism. For independent validation, a separate cohort was made up of about 18 hyperthyroidism patients plus 17 patients who later progressed from hyperthyroidism to ophthalmopathy. In more than five hyperthyroidism patients, T-cell repertoires of thyroid tissue and blood were compared. After sampling, hyperthyroidism patients received methimazole starting at 30 mg daily, and ophthalmopathy patients received high-dose intravenous methylprednisolone. The roughly 94 discovery patients were randomly divided into training and test sets at a 7:3 ratio.

Stable hyperthyroidism was defined as no progression to ophthalmopathy within 18 months of follow-up. Hyperthyroidism patients were newly diagnosed, with disease duration under 2 months, and aged 18 to 65 years. Patients with other autoimmune diseases, uncontrolled infections, pregnancy or lactation were excluded from the study. Diagnosis was based on clinical symptoms, serum thyroxine, TRAb, thyroid ultrasound and orbital computed tomography. Using Ficoll-Paque density gradient centrifugation, PBMCs were isolated from 9.5 to 10 ml of fresh peripheral blood. Total RNA was extracted with Trizol reagent and quality-checked on an Agilent 2100 Bioanalyzer. Findings and caveats that apply to the study as a whole: Among expanded thyroid clonotypes with frequency above 0.001, most also showed up in blood, which suggests that blood repertoires may reflect the thyroid immune response. No statistical method was used to set the sample size in advance, and the investigators knew which group each participant was assigned to. In cross-validation, the 13-signature model distinguished ophthalmopathy from stable hyperthyroidism with 85% to 90% sensitivity and around 81% specificity, and in the test set the corresponding values were roughly 80% and 75%. In validation, the model predicted ophthalmopathy progression with 70.59% sensitivity and about 77% specificity; around twelve predicted patients were CT-confirmed with GO in a median of around 6 months.

V lost 6 bases and J lost 6 bases; the stretch between them is 24 bases long. The CDR3 runs 17 residues from the cysteine to the phenylalanine. Kept here is only the CDR3 DNA, which spans 51 bases and is read in frame from base 1. For repertoire sequencing, the TCR beta CDR3 regions were amplified from RNA transcripts. The first round was an RT-PCR using HTBI primers with the Qiagen OneStep RT-PCR kit, and this first round was followed by a second-round multiplex PCR, then size selection and purification. Sequencing of the libraries was carried out on an Illumina HiSeq2000 in paired-end mode with 100 bp reads. The published analysis was carried out like this. SOAPnuke was used for read processing, and reads with adapters, uncalled bases, a mean Phred below 15, or no exact constant-primer or identifier match were discarded. COPE v1.2.5 was used to merge high-quality paired reads. Each unique nucleotide sequence was treated as a clonotype, and MiTCR v1.1 was used to align the clonotypes to the IMGT TRB V, D and J references. The analysis was limited to V-J combinations with a frequency above 0.0001, which together covered 99.2% of repertoires. For each V-J combination, a TCR clonal expansion and chaos score was defined as F50 clonal expansion divided by the chaos observed in the TCRdist matrix. Welch's t-statistics and random forest were used to reduce features to over ten V-J combinations, which were fed into a naive Bayes classifier. Thyroid-blood repertoire similarity was quantified with the Morisita-Horn index. TCRdb handled the public reads itself, with Q25 trimming in fastp and clone calling in MiXCR, and kept productive beta chains. Rows matching on CDR3 protein sequence are summarized as one entry with the most common DNA and genes. Clone size and V and J calls follow TCRdb, not the original study. The sample table shows 620,000 or so distinct CDR3 sequences, and approximately 22% are seen once. More than 5.5% of the sample lies in the top ten.

The sequenced sample consisted of peripheral blood. The rearrangement combines TRBV12-3 or TRBV12-4 with TRBJ1-5; perhaps TRBD1 is the D gene, with 6 bases matching. The receptor comes from a woman younger than 35 with stable Graves' hyperthyroidism. Some clones in this sample may be carry-over from other donors' samples. Donor details come from another sample of the same person, matched by shared clones. The nucleotide sequence reads TGTGCCAGCAGCCCAGAGACCGGGACATCAGGGAGTCAGCCCCAGCATTTT. It codes for CASSPETGTSGSQPQHF.